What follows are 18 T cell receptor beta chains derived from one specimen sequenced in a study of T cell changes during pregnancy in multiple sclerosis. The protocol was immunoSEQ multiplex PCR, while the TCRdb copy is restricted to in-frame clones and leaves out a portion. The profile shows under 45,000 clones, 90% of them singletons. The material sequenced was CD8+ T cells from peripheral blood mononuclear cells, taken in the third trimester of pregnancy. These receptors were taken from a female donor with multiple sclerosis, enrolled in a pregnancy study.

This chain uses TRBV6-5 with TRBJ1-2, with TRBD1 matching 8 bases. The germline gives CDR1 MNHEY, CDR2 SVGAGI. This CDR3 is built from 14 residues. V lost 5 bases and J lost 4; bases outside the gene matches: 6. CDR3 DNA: TGTGCCAGCAGTCGGACAGGGACCGGCTATGGCTACACCTTC. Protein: CASSRTGTGYGYTF.

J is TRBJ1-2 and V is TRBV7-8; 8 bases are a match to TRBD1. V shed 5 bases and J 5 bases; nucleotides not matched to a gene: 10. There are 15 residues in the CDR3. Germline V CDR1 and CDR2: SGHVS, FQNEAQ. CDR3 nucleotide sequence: TGTGCCAGCAGCCATTCTGACAGGGGAGGGTATGGCTACACCTTC. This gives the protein CASSHSDRGGYGYTF.

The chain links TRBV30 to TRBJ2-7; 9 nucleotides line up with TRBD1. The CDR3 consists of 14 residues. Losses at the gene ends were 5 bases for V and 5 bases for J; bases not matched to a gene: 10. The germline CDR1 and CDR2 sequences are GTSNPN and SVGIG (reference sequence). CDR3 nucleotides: TGTGCCTGGTCCCCCGGGACAGGGTGGGACGAGCAGTACTTC. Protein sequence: CAWSPGTGWDEQYF.

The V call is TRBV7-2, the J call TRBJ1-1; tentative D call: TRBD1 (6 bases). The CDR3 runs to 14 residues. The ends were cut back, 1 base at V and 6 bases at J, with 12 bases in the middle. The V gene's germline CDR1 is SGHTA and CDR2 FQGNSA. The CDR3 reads CASSLGGAGAEAFF. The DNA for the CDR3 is TGTGCCAGCAGCTTAGGTGGGGCAGGGGCTGAAGCTTTCTTT.

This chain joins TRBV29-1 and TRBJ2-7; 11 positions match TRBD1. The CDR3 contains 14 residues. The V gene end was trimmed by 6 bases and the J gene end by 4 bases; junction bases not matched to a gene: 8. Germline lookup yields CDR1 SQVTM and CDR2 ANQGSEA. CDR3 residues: CSVGGTGGSYEQYF. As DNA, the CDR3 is TGCAGCGTCGGAGGGACAGGGGGTTCTTACGAGCAGTACTTC.

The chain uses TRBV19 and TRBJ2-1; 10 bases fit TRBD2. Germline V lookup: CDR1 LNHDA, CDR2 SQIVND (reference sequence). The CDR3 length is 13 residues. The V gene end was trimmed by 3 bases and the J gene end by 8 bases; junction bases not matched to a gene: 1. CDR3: CASSMLAGDEQFF. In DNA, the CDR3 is TGTGCCAGTAGTATGCTAGCGGGGGATGAGCAGTTCTTC.

CDR3: CASSLVLAGGPVVYNEQFF. Written as DNA, the CDR3 is TGTGCCAGCAGCTTAGTCTTAGCGGGAGGGCCTGTGGTGTACAATGAGCAGTTCTTC. The V gene is TRBV7-3, the J gene TRBJ2-1; 11 nucleotides agree with TRBD2. Trimming cost V 2 bases and J 4 bases; bases outside gene matches: 13. The germline gives CDR1 SGHTA, CDR2 FQGTGA. CDR3 length equals 19 residues.

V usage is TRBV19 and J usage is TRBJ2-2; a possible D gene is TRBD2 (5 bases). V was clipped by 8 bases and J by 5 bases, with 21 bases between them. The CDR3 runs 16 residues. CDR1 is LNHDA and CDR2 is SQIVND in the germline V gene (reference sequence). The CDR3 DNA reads TGTGCCAGTGGGTTGGGAGTGCGGGCGGTAACCGGGGAGCTGTTTTTT. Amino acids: CASGLGVRAVTGELFF.

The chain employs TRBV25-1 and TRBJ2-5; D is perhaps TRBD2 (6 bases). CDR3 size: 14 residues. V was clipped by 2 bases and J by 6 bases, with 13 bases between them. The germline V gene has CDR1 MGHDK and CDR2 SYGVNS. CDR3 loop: CASSEQGLWKTQYF. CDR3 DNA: TGTGCCAGCAGTGAACAGGGACTGTGGAAGACCCAGTACTTC.

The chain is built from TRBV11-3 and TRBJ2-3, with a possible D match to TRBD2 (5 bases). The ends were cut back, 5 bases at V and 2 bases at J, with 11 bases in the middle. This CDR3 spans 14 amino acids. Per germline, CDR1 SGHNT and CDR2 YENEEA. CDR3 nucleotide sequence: TGTGCCAGCAGCCCCCGGACTTCCACAGATACGCAGTATTTT. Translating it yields CASSPRTSTDTQYF.

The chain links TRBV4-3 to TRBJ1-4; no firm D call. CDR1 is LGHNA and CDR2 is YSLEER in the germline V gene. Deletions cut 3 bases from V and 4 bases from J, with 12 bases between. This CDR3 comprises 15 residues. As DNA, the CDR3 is TGCGCCAGCAGCCAGGTTGAAGGGAGTAATGAAAAACTGTTTTTT. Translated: CASSQVEGSNEKLFF.

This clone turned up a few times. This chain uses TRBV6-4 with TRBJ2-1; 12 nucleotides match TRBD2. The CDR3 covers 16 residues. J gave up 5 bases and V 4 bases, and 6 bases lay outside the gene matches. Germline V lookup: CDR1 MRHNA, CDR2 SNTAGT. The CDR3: CASSVASGGANNEQFF. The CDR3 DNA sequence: TGTGCCAGCAGTGTTGCTAGCGGGGGGGCTAACAATGAGCAGTTCTTC.

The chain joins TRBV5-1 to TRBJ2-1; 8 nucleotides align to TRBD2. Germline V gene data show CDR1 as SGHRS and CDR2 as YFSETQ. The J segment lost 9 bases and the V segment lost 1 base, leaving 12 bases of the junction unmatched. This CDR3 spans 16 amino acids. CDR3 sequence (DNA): TGCGCCAGCAGCTTGTGGAGGGGAGCGGGGGCACCTGAGCAGTTCTTC. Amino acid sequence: CASSLWRGAGAPEQFF.

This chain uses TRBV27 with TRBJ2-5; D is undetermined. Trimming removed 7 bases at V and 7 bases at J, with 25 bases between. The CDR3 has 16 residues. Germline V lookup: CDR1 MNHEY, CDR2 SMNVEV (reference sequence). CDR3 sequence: CASTNMLEPNLGTQYF. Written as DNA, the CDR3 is TGTGCCAGCACGAATATGCTAGAGCCCAACCTGGGGACCCAGTACTTC.

Here the CDR3 DNA reads TGTGCCAGCAGCCGCCGGAGGGTAGGAACCGGGGAGCTGTTTTTT. This translates into CASSRRRVGTGELFF. This chain uses TRBV5-6 with TRBJ2-2; D may be TRBD2 (6 bases). The CDR3 has 15 residues. V shed 4 bases and J shed 5 bases, with 15 bases lying between them. Germline lookup yields CDR1 SGHDT and CDR2 YYEEEE.

The CDR3: CASSPDRVGGYTEAFF. The DNA of the CDR3 is TGTGCCAGCAGCCCCGACAGGGTGGGGGGATACACTGAAGCTTTCTTT. V usage is TRBV11-2 and J usage is TRBJ1-1; 7 bases are shared with TRBD1. Germline-derived CDR1 and CDR2 are SGHAT and FQNNGV. This CDR3 region has 16 residues. Trimming at V came to 5 bases and at J to 3 bases, leaving 12 bases not matched to a gene.

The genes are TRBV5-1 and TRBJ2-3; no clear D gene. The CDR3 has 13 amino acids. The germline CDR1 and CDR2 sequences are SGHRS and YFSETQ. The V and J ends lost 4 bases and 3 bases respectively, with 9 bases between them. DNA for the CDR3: TGCGCCAGCAGCCCCGAGCTGACAGATACGCAGTATTTT. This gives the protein CASSPELTDTQYF.

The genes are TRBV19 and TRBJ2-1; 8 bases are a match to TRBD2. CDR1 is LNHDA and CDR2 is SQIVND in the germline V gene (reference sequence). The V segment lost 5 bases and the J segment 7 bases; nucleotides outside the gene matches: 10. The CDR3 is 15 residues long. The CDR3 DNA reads TGTGCCAGTAGTCTCCGGGTAGCGGGACAAAATGAGCAGTTCTTC. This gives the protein CASSLRVAGQNEQFF.